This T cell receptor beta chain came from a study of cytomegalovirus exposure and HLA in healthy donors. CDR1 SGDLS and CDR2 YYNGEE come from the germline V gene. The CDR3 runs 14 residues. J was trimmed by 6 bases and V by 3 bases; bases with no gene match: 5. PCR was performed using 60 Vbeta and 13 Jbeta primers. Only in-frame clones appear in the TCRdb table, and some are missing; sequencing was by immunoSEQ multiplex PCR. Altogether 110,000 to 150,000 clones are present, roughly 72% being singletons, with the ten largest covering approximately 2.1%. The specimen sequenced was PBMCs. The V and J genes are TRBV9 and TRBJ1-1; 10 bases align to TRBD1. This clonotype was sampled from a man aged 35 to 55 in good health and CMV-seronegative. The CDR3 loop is CASSAGQGVPEAFF. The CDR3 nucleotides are TGTGCCAGCAGCGCAGGACAGGGGGTCCCTGAAGCTTTCTTT.